This T cell receptor (beta chain) originates from a study of cytomegalovirus exposure and HLA in healthy donors. Study-wide background: Tens of millions of unique TCRs from HLA-typed donors made up an early data release.

Findings and caveats of the study: More clonal expansion characterized HLA-associated TCR beta chains than equally common others in a later analysis. Donors belonging to an Asian-associated ancestry cluster reportedly showed fewer N-insertions in productive TCRs than the roughly 700-donor mean, according to what a later analysis found.

The V gene lost 6 bases and the J gene lost 2 bases, with 12 bases spanning the gap. This CDR3 is 14 amino acids long. Germline CDR1 is MRHNA and CDR2 is SNTAGT. For this clone: Its antigen remains unknown.

With 60 Vbeta and 13 Jbeta primers, the PCR was carried out. This table comes from immunoSEQ multiplex PCR, and its TCRdb copy is limited to in-frame clones, with some not included. The sample holds 110,000 or so clones, roughly 70% seen once. The clonotype was recovered from a woman in her forties in good health and CMV-seropositive. This chain joins TRBV6-4 and TRBJ2-3, with D maybe TRBD1 (6 bases). Sequenced: PBMCs. DNA for the CDR3: TGTGCCAGCAGAAAACAGGGAGCCACAGATACGCAGTATTTT. It is translated as CASRKQGATDTQYF.